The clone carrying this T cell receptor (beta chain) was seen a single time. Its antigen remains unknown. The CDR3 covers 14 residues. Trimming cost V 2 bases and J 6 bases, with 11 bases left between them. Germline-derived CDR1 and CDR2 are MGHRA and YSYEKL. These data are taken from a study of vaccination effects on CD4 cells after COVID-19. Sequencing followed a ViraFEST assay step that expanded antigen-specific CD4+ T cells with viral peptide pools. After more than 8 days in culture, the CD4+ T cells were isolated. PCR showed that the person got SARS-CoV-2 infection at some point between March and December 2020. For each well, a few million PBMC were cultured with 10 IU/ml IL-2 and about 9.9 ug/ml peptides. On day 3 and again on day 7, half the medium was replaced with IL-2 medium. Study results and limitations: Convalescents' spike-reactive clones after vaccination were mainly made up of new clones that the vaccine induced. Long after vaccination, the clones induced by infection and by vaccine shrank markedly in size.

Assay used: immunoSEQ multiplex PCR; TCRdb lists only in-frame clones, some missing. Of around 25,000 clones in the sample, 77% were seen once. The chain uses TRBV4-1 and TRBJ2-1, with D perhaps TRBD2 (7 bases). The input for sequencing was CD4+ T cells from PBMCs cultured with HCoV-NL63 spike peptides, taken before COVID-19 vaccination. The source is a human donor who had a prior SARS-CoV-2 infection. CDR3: CASSQWGGPNEQFF. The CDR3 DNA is TGCGCCAGCAGCCAATGGGGGGGCCCCAATGAGCAGTTCTTC.